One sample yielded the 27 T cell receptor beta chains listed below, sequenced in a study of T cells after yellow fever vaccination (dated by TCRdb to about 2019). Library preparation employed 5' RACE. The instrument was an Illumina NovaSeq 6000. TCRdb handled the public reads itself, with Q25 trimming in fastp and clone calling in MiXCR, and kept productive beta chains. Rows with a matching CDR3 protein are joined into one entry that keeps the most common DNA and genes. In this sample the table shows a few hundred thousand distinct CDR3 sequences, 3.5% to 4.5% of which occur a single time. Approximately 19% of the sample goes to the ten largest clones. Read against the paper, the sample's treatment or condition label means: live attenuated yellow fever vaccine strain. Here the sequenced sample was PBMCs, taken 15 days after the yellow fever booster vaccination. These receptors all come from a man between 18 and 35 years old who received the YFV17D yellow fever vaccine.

CDR3 in amino acids: CASSLTGRPNEKLFF. The CDR3 DNA is TGTGCCAGCAGCTTGACAGGGAGGCCTAATGAAAAACTGTTTTTT. V is TRBV7-9 and J is TRBJ1-4; TRBD1 agrees at 7 bases. The CDR3 contains 15 residues. CDR1 is SEHNR and CDR2 is FQNEAQ in the germline V gene (reference sequence). V lost 3 bases to trimming and J lost 3 bases; unmatched junction nucleotides: 4.

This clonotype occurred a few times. This CDR3 is CSARNGGEPNQPQHF. DNA of the CDR3: TGCAGTGCTAGAAACGGGGGGGAGCCCAATCAGCCCCAGCATTTT. The genes are TRBV20-1 and TRBJ1-5, with a possible D match to TRBD1 (5 bases). The CDR3 loop spans 15 amino acids. The V gene's germline CDR1 is DFQATT and CDR2 SNEGSKA (reference sequence). The germline V and J ends were trimmed by 2 bases and 3 bases, with 14 bases remaining between them.

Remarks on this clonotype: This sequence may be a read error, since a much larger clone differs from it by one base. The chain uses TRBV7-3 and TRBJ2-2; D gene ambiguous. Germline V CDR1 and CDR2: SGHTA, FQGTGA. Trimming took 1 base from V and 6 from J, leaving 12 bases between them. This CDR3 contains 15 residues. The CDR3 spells CASSLNSSQAGELFF. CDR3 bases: TGTGCCAGCAGCTTAAATAGCAGCCAAGCCGGGGAGCTGTTTTTT.

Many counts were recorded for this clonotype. The CDR3 loop reads CASSYYPGGRTDTQYF. Written as DNA, the CDR3 is TGTGCCAGCAGTTACTATCCGGGGGGACGCACAGATACGCAGTATTTT. The chain employs TRBV6-5 and TRBJ2-3, with TRBD2 matching 7 bases. The junction had 5 bases not matched to a gene; V was cut back by 1 base and J by 1 base. CDR1 is MNHEY and CDR2 is SVGAGI in the germline V gene. The CDR3 length is 16 residues.

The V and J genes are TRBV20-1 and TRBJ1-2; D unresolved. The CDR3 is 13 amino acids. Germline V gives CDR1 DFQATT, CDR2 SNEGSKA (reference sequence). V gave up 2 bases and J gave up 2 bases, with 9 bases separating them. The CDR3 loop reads CSARMGENYGYTF. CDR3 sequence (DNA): TGCAGTGCTAGAATGGGAGAAAACTATGGCTACACCTTC.

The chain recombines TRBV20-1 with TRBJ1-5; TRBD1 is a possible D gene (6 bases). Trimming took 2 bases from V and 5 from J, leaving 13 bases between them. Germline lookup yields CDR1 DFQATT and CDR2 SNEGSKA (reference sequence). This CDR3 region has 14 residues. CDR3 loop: CSARRGVGDQPQHF. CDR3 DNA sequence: TGCAGTGCTAGAAGGGGGGTCGGGGATCAGCCCCAGCATTTT.

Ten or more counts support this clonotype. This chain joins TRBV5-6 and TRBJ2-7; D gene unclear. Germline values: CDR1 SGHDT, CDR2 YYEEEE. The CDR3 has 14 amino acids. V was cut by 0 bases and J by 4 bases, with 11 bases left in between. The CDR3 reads CASSLGANAYEQYV. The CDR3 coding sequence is TGTGCCAGCAGCTTGGGTGCTAATGCTTACGAGCAGTACGTC.

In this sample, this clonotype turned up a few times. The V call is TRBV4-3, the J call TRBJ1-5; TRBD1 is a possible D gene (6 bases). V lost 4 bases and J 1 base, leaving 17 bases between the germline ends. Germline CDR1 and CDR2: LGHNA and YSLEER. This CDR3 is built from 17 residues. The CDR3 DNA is TGCGCCAGCAGCCGGTCCCGGGACACCCAGAGCAATCAGCCCCAGCATTTT. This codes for CASSRSRDTQSNQPQHF.

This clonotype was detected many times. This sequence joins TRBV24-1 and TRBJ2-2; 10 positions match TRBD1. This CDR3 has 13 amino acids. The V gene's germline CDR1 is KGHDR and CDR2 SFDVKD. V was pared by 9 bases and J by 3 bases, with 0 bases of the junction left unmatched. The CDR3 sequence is CATGTGDTGELFF. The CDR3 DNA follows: TGTGCCACCGGGACAGGGGACACCGGGGAGCTGTTTTTT.

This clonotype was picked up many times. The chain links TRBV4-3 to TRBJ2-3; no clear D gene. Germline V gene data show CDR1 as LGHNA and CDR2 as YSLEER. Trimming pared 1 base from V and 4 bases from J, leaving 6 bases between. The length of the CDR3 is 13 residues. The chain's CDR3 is CASSQGVADTQYF. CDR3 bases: TGCGCCAGCAGCCAAGGGGTCGCAGATACGCAGTATTTT.

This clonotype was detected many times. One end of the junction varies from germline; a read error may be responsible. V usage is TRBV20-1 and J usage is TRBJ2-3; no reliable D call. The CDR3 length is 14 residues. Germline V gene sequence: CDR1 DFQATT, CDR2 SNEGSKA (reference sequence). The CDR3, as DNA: TGCAGTCCTAGAGGCGGAACGGGCACAGATACGCAGTATTTT. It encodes CSPRGGTGTDTQYF.

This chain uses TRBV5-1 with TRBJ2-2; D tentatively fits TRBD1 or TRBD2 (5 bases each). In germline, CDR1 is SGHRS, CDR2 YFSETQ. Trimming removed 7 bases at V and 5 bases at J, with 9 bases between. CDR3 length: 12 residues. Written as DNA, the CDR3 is TGCGCCAGCCCGGGGCGGACCGGGGAGCTGTTTTTT. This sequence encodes CASPGRTGELFF.

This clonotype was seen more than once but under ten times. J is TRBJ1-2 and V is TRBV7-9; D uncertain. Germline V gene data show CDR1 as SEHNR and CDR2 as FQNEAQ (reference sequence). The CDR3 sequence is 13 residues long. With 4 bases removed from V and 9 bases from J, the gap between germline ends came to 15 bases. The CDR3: CASSSYSGFSYTF. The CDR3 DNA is TGTGCCAGCAGCTCCTACTCGGGATTCAGCTACACCTTC.

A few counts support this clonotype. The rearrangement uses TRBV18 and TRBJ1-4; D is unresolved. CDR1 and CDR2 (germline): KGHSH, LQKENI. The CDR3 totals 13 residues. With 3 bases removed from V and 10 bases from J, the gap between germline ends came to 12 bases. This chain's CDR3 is CASSPGGSGKLFF. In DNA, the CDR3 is TGTGCCAGCTCACCCGGCGGGAGTGGAAAACTGTTTTTT.

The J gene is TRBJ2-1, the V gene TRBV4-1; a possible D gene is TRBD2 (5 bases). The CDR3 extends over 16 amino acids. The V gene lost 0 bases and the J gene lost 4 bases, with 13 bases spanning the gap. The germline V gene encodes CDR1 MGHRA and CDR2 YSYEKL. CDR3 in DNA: TGCGCCAGCAGCCAAGATTCTGAGCGGAGATACAATGAGCAGTTCTTC. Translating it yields CASSQDSERRYNEQFF.

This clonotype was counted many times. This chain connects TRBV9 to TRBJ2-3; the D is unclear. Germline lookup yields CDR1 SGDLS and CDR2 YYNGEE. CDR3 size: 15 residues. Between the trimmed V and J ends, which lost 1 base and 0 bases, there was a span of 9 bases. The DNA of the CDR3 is TGTGCCAGCAGCGTATGGCGGTCTAGCACAGATACGCAGTATTTT. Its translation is CASSVWRSSTDTQYF.

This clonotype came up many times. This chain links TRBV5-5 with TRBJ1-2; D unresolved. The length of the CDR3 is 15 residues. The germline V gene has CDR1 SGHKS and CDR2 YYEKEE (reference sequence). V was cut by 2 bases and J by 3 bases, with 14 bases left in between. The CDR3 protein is CASSFRQILHYGYTF. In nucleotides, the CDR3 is TGTGCCAGCAGCTTTCGGCAGATACTACACTATGGCTACACCTTC.

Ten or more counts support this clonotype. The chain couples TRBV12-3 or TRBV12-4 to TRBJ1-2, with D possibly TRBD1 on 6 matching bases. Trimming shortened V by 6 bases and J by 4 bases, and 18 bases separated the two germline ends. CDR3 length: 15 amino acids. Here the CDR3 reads CASSRQRGAGYGYTF. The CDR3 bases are TGTGCCAGCAGCCGCCAGAGGGGGGCGGGCTATGGCTACACCTTC.

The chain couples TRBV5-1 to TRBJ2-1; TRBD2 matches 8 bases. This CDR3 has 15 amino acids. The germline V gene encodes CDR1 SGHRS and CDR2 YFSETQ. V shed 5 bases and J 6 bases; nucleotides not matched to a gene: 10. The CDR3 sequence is CASRGGAGGLNEQFF. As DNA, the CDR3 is TGCGCCAGCAGAGGTGGGGCGGGGGGACTCAATGAGCAGTTCTTC.

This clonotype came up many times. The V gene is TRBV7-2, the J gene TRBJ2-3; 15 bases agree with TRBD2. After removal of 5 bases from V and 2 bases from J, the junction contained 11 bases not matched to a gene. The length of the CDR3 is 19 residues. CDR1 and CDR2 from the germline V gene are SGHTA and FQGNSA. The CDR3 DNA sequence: TGTGCCAGCAGCCCCCGCGGGACTAGCGGGGGGTCTGTCACAGATACGCAGTATTTT. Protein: CASSPRGTSGGSVTDTQYF.

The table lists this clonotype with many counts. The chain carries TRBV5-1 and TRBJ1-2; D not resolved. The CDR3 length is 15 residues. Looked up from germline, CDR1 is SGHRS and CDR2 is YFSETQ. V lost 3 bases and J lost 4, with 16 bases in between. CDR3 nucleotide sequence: TGCGCCAGCAGCTATGACTCTTTTTCGCTCTATGGCTACACCTTC. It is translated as CASSYDSFSLYGYTF. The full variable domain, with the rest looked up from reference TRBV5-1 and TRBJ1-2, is KAGVTQTPRYLIKTRGQQVTLSCSPISGHRSVSWYQQTPGQGLQFLFEYFSETQRNKGNFPGRFSGRQFSNSRSEMNVSTLELGDSALYLCASSYDSFSLYGYTFGSGTRLTVV.

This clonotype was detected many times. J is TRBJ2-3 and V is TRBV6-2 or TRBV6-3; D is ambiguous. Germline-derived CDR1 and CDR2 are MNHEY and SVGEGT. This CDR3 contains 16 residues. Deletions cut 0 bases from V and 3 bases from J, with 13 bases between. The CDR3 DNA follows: TGTGCCAGCAGTTACTCCCCCGGGCTGGGGACAGATACGCAGTATTTT. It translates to CASSYSPGLGTDTQYF.

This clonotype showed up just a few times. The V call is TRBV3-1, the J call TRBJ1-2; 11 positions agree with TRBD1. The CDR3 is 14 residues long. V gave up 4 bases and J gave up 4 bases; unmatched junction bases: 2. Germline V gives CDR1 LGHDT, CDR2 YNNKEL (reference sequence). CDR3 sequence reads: CASSPDRGLYGYTF. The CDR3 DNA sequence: TGTGCCAGCAGCCCGGACAGGGGGCTCTATGGCTACACCTTC.

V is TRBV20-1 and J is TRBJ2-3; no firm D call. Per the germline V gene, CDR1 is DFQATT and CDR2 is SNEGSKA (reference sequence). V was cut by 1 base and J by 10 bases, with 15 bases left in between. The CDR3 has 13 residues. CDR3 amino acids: CSARVQDGNAQYF. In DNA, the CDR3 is TGCAGTGCTAGAGTCCAGGACGGCAATGCGCAGTATTTT.

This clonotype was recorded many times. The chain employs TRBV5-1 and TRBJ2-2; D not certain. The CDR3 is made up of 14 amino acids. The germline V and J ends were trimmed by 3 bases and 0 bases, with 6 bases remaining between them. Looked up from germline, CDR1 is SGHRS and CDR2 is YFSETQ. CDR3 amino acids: CASSSMTNTGELFF. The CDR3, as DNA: TGCGCCAGCAGCTCAATGACGAACACCGGGGAGCTGTTTTTT. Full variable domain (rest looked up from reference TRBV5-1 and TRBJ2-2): KAGVTQTPRYLIKTRGQQVTLSCSPISGHRSVSWYQQTPGQGLQFLFEYFSETQRNKGNFPGRFSGRQFSNSRSEMNVSTLELGDSALYLCASSSMTNTGELFFGEGSRLTVL.

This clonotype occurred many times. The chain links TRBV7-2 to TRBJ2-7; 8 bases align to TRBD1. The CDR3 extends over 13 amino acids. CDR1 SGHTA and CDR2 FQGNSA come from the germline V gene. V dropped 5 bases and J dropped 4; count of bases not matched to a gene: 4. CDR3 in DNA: TGTGCCAGCAGCACCCGGACAGGGTACGAGCAGTACTTC. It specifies CASSTRTGYEQYF. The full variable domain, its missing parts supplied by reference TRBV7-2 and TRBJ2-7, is GAGVSQSPSNKVTEKGKDVELRCDPISGHTALYWYRQSLGQGLEFLIYFQGNSAPDKSGLPSDRFSAERTGGSVSTLTIQRTQQEDSAVYLCASSTRTGYEQYFGPGTRLTVT.

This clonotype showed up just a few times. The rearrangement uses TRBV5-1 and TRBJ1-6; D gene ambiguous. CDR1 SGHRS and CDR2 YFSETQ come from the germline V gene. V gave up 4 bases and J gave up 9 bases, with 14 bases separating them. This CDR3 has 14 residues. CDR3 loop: CASSPGGIGSPLHF. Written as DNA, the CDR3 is TGCGCCAGCAGCCCCGGTGGGATCGGTTCACCCCTCCACTTT.